Following are 20 T cell receptor beta chains from one sample sequenced in a study of regulatory T cells in long-lasting Graves disease. Time point reported: newly diagnosed GD, antithyroid drugs for less than 3 months. Construction of the TCR library relied on RNA isolated from PBMCs. Arm-PCR of CDR3 regions with iRepertoire HTBI primers generated TCR beta libraries. A single record per CDR3 protein comes from TCRdb applying MiXCR to the multiplex PCR reads. The sample includes about 520,000 distinct CDR3 sequences, around 12% of them seen just once. The sample was also reused in another study, on T cells in Graves' hyperthyroidism and ophthalmopathy.

This sample comprised peripheral blood mononuclear cells (PBMCs), obtained at new diagnosis, from a patient treated with antithyroid drugs. The receptor set was obtained from a woman younger than 45 with Graves disease.

This clonotype was seen a handful of times. The rearrangement links TRBV5-1 to TRBJ2-1, with 8 bases identical to TRBD2. Germline trimming cut 5 bases from V and 0 bases from J; bases unmatched to any gene: 7. The germline CDR1 and CDR2 sequences are SGHRS and YFSETQ. The CDR3 contains 16 residues. In nucleotides, the CDR3 is TGCGCCAGCAGGACGGCGGGAGGTAGCTCCTACAATGAGCAGTTCTTC. Protein: CASRTAGGSSYNEQFF.

Ten or more counts support this clonotype. The rearrangement uses TRBV24-1 and TRBJ2-1; tentative D call: TRBD1 (6 bases). The CDR3 consists of 14 residues. The germline V gene has CDR1 KGHDR and CDR2 SFDVKD. With 3 bases removed from V and 7 bases from J, the gap between germline ends came to 12 bases. CDR3 coding DNA: TGTGCCACCAGTGATCACAGGGTGGGTAATGAGCAGTTCTTC. It encodes CATSDHRVGNEQFF.

The CDR3 loop reads CASSLIPRGTMDEQFF. DNA of the CDR3: TGTGCCAGCAGCTTAATCCCTCGGGGGACTATGGATGAGCAGTTCTTC. This rearrangement joins TRBV7-9 to TRBJ2-1; TRBD2 matches 7 bases. In germline, CDR1 is SEHNR, CDR2 FQNEAQ (reference sequence). The CDR3 has 16 amino acids. Trimming took 2 bases from V and 8 from J; bases not matched to a gene: 12.

This chain links TRBV9 with TRBJ2-5, with D unclear. Trimming took off 0 bases at V and 2 bases at J, with 8 bases between the two ends. Germline-derived CDR1 and CDR2 are SGDLS and YYNGEE. CDR3 length: 14 residues. The CDR3 DNA reads as TGTGCCAGCAGCGTAGCTAGTACACAAGAGACCCAGTACTTC. Translating it yields CASSVASTQETQYF.

The chain employs TRBV2 and TRBJ1-5, with 7 bases lining up with TRBD1. J gave up 2 bases and V 8 bases, and 9 bases lay outside the gene matches. The germline V gene has CDR1 SNHLY and CDR2 FYNNEI. This CDR3 spans 15 amino acids. CDR3 DNA sequence: TGTGCCAGCCGTCAGAGACAGGGTGGCAATCAGCCCCAGCATTTT. Amino acid sequence: CASRQRQGGNQPQHF.

The chain uses TRBV6-1 and TRBJ1-1, with 7 bases aligning to TRBD1. Germline V gene data show CDR1 as MNHNS and CDR2 as SASEGT. This CDR3 is built from 15 residues. The trim removed 6 bases at V and 3 bases at J, leaving 10 bases unmatched. CDR3 DNA: TGTGCCAGCAGCCCTGACAGGGAGAAACACACTGAAGCTTTCTTT. Protein: CASSPDREKHTEAFF.

Regarding this clonotype: This clone may be a read error of a much larger clone one base away. The chain is built from TRBV6-1 and TRBJ2-5, with a possible D match to TRBD1 (6 bases). Germline CDR1 and CDR2: MNHNS and SASEGT. The CDR3 is 14 amino acids. The V gene lost 8 bases and the J gene lost 5 bases, with 18 bases spanning the gap. Here the CDR3 DNA reads TGTGCCAGCGGAGTACAGGGTGGCGCGGAGACCCAGTACTTC. It yields the protein CASGVQGGAETQYF.

This clonotype was picked up a small number of times. V is TRBV7-9 and J is TRBJ2-1; tentatively, D is TRBD2 (6 bases). This CDR3 is built from 16 residues. The V end was cut by 5 bases, the J end by 3 bases, with 17 bases between. Germline CDR1 SEHNR, CDR2 FQNEAQ (reference sequence). CDR3 amino acids: CASSPRVAENYNEQFF. CDR3 in DNA: TGTGCCAGCAGCCCCCGGGTAGCGGAGAACTACAATGAGCAGTTCTTC.

The table lists this clonotype with many counts. V and J are TRBV9 and TRBJ2-1, with 11 positions matching TRBD2. Trimming removed 4 bases from V and 5 bases from J; junction bases left unmatched: 5. The CDR3 totals 15 residues. Germline lookup yields CDR1 SGDLS and CDR2 YYNGEE. CDR3 residues: CASSRGLAENNEQFF. The CDR3 DNA reads as TGTGCCAGCAGCCGGGGACTAGCGGAAAACAATGAGCAGTTCTTC.

The rearrangement uses TRBV6-1 and TRBJ1-5, with D perhaps TRBD1 (5 bases). Trimming removed 1 base from V and 2 bases from J, with 12 bases in between. Germline V CDR1 and CDR2: MNHNS, SASEGT. This CDR3 comprises 16 residues. CDR3 amino acids: CASSEGPGRGNQPQHF. CDR3 sequence (DNA): TGTGCCAGCAGTGAAGGGCCGGGCAGGGGCAATCAGCCCCAGCATTTT.

The chain links TRBV28 to TRBJ2-5; 10 bases are shared with TRBD2. This CDR3 is built from 18 residues. The V and J ends lost 2 bases and 5 bases, in that order; junction bases with no gene match: 14. Germline-derived CDR1 and CDR2 are MDHEN and SYDVKM. CDR3 sequence: CASSLRASGGEDRETQYF. CDR3 bases: TGTGCCAGCAGTTTAAGGGCTAGCGGGGGTGAAGACAGGGAGACCCAGTACTTC.

CDR3 amino acids: CSAIEVAPGYNSPLHF. As DNA, the CDR3 is TGCAGTGCTATTGAGGTTGCGCCGGGGTATAATTCACCCCTCCACTTT. The chain employs TRBV20-1 and TRBJ1-6; D not resolved. Trimming removed 4 bases at V and 4 bases at J, with 17 bases between. This CDR3 is built from 16 residues. Germline CDR1 and CDR2: DFQATT and SNEGSKA (reference sequence).

The chain carries TRBV6-5 and TRBJ2-7, with 7 bases that match TRBD1. CDR1 MNHEY and CDR2 SVGAGI come from the germline V gene. This CDR3 contains 13 residues. Unmatched junction bases numbered 4, after V lost 2 bases and J lost 6 bases. The CDR3 DNA is TGTGCCAGCAGTTACGAGACAGGGATCGAGCAGTACTTC. Residues: CASSYETGIEQYF.

This clonotype was picked up a small number of times. The J gene is TRBJ1-1, the V gene TRBV7-9; a weak D match, TRBD1 (6 bases). V gave up 5 bases and J gave up 8 bases, with 21 bases separating them. Per germline, CDR1 SEHNR and CDR2 FQNEAQ (reference sequence). The CDR3 has 15 amino acids. CDR3 coding DNA: TGTGCCAGCAGCACTCACGGGGGCCTTCGCGTGGAAGCTTTCTTT. Amino acids: CASSTHGGLRVEAFF.

Ten or more counts support this clonotype. The genes are TRBV6-1 and TRBJ1-2, with 9 bases aligning to TRBD1. The CDR3 loop spans 15 amino acids. After removal of 6 bases from V and 5 bases from J, the junction contained 10 bases not matched to a gene. Germline lookup yields CDR1 MNHNS and CDR2 SASEGT. This CDR3 reads CASSDRTGDRYGYTF. CDR3 nucleotides: TGTGCCAGCAGCGATAGGACAGGGGATCGGTATGGCTACACCTTC.

This clonotype was counted many times. The rearrangement joins TRBV30 to TRBJ2-7; 7 nucleotides match TRBD1. The CDR3 consists of 12 residues. The germline V gene encodes CDR1 GTSNPN and CDR2 SVGIG (reference sequence). V lost 1 base, J lost 3 bases, and 0 bases stayed unmatched. The CDR3 loop reads CAWSGDSYEQYF. The CDR3 DNA sequence: TGTGCCTGGAGTGGGGACAGCTACGAGCAGTACTTC.

The rearrangement links TRBV28 to TRBJ2-3; D not certain. Trimming took 1 base from V and 0 from J, leaving 8 bases between them. Per the germline V gene, CDR1 is MDHEN and CDR2 is SYDVKM. The CDR3 length is 15 residues. The CDR3 spells CASSLLVSSTDTQYF. Here the CDR3 DNA reads TGTGCCAGCAGTTTATTAGTATCTAGCACAGATACGCAGTATTTT.

This clonotype was seen at least ten times. The J gene is TRBJ1-2, the V gene TRBV4-1; D call uncertain. Trimming cost V 0 bases and J 6 bases, with 11 bases left between them. The V gene's germline CDR1 is MGHRA and CDR2 YSYEKL. The CDR3 runs to 14 residues. CDR3 DNA: TGCGCCAGCAGCCAAGAGTGGAAATCTGATGGCTACACCTTC. The encoded protein is CASSQEWKSDGYTF.

This clonotype was found many times. This chain connects TRBV29-1 to TRBJ1-1, with TRBD1 identical over 7 bases. The CDR3 contains 14 residues. V lost 8 bases, J lost 6 bases, and 15 bases stayed unmatched. Germline CDR1 and CDR2: SQVTM and ANQGSEA. The CDR3 spells CSSRPDRRSAEAFF. In nucleotides, the CDR3 is TGCAGCTCCCGACCGGACAGGCGGTCGGCTGAAGCTTTCTTT.

Ten or more counts support this clonotype. The CDR3 protein is CASSRGTSGSYEQYF. The CDR3 nucleotides read TGTGCCAGCAGCCGAGGGACTAGCGGGAGTTACGAGCAGTACTTC. The genes are TRBV2 and TRBJ2-7; 14 bases align to TRBD2. Germline CDR1 reads SNHLY; CDR2 reads FYNNEI. The CDR3 loop spans 15 amino acids. The V and J ends lost 6 bases and 4 bases, in that order; junction bases with no gene match: 5.